Reported below is one TCR beta chain. Its antigen is undetermined. The CDR3 is 13 residues long. Germline CDR1 MRHNA, CDR2 SNTAGT. V dropped 6 bases and J dropped 3; count of bases not matched to a gene: 2. In the authors' workflow: ImmunoSEQ gave junction-only sequences without quality scores, so filtering differed. Sequencing was performed with immunoSEQ multiplex PCR; in TCRdb, only in-frame clones are kept and a portion is missing. Clone size and V and J calls were adopted from that table, with D and trimming inferred from the DNA. The table includes 2 million to 2.5 million clones, approximately 96% detected once. These data are taken from a study of shared clonotypes between healthy human individuals. Study outcomes and limitations: Rarefaction revealed incomplete sorted-subset sequencing despite large depth. The authors sampled blood alone, and tissue repertoires likely differ.

Donors comprised only Caucasian adults living in Nashville, Tennessee. The receptor's source is a man between 18 and 35 years old in good health. The rearrangement joins TRBV6-4 to TRBJ1-1; 9 bases are a match to TRBD1. Input material: naive CD4+ T cells sorted from blood. Subset of the sample: CD45RA+ positively selected. The CDR3 loop is CASSRDRDTEAFF. CDR3 in DNA: TGTGCCAGCAGCCGGGACAGGGACACTGAAGCTTTCTTT.